The rows below give T cell receptor beta chains drawn from one sample of a study of blood T cell repertoires in COVID-19. TCRdb's table, derived via immunoSEQ multiplex PCR, lists solely in-frame clones and lacks some. Of 80,000 or so clones in the sample, about 89% were seen once. Sequencing used peripheral blood. The receptor set was obtained from a woman in her sixties or seventies with acute or convalescent COVID-19. Both conserved end residues are part of each CDR3. The D gene is left open where the match is weak. A clone size is listed for some rows: how often the clone was seen (once, few, many), or a class if it is expanded.

j_call,clone_size,v_call,d_call,cdr3_nt,cdr3_aa
TRBJ2-7,.,TRBV7-9,TRBD1,TGTGCCAGCAGCCCGTGGACAGGGGACGAGCAGTACTTC,CASSPWTGDEQYF
TRBJ1-6,.,TRBV28,.,TGTGCCAGCAGTTCGCACGGGGGGAATTCACCCCTCCACTTT,CASSSHGGNSPLHF
TRBJ2-1,.,TRBV27,TRBD2,TGTGCCAGCAGTTGGACTAGAGGGGCCCTCTACAATGAGCAGTTCTTC,CASSWTRGALYNEQFF
TRBJ1-2,.,TRBV5-1,.,TGCGCCAGCAGCTTTGCCGACGGGAACTATGGCTACACCTTC,CASSFADGNYGYTF
TRBJ2-3,.,TRBV7-3,TRBD1,TGTGCCAGCAGCTTAGGGCCAGGGGGTTCTGGCACAGATACGCAGTATTTT,CASSLGPGGSGTDTQYF
TRBJ2-7,once,TRBV4-3,.,TGCGCCAGCAGCAAAGCAACAGGTAGCTTTTACGAGCAGTACTTC,CASSKATGSFYEQYF
TRBJ1-5,.,TRBV27,TRBD1,TGTGCCAGCAGTTTATCCCCTCCGACAGGGGGCAGGGATCAGCCCCAGCATTTT,CASSLSPPTGGRDQPQHF
TRBJ1-1,.,TRBV27,TRBD1,TGTGCCAGCAGTTTAGGGACAGGGGCCTCAGCTTTCTTT,CASSLGTGASAFF
TRBJ1-3,.,TRBV5-4,TRBD1,TGTGCCAGCAGCTTGGCTCCGGGACAGGGACAGGGAAACACCATATATTTT,CASSLAPGQGQGNTIYF
TRBJ1-2,.,TRBV9,TRBD1,TGTGCCAGCAGCGACAGGGGTGGCTATGGCTACACCTTC,CASSDRGGYGYTF
TRBJ1-1,.,TRBV4-1,TRBD1,TGCGCCAGCAGCCGGACAGGGACTGAAGCTTTCTTT,CASSRTGTEAFF
TRBJ2-2,medium-sized,TRBV7-2,TRBD1,TGTGCCAGCAGCTTACTGGGGACAGGGAAAACCGGGGAGCTGTTTTTT,CASSLLGTGKTGELFF
TRBJ2-1,once,TRBV7-9,.,TGTGCCAGCAGCTCCGGGAACTACAATGAGCAGTTCTTC,CASSSGNYNEQFF
TRBJ1-6,.,TRBV28,.,TGTGCCAGCAGTTTACATGGGGCGGGGGTTCATTCACCCCTCCACTTT,CASSLHGAGVHSPLHF
TRBJ1-1,.,TRBV27,TRBD1,TGTGCCAGCAGAACCGGACAGGGTAACACTGAAGCTTTCTTT,CASRTGQGNTEAFF
TRBJ1-4,few,TRBV12-5,.,TGTGCTAGTGGCCAGACTGACCAGCCGTGGGAAAAACTGTTTTTT,CASGQTDQPWEKLFF
TRBJ1-2,.,TRBV4-3,.,TGCGCCAGCAGCCAAGCTCCGGGACAATTAAACTATGGCTACACCTTC,CASSQAPGQLNYGYTF
TRBJ2-7,.,TRBV18,TRBD1,TGTGCCAGCTCACCACGGGACAGGGCAGTCTACGAGCAGTACTTC,CASSPRDRAVYEQYF
TRBJ2-7,.,TRBV28,TRBD1,TGTGCCAGCAGCCGTGGGACAGGGAGCCCATCCTCCTACGAGCAGTACTTC,CASSRGTGSPSSYEQYF
TRBJ2-2,.,TRBV30,.,TGTGCCTGGAGCAAAGGAGTCTTCAACACCGGGGAGCTGTTTTTT,CAWSKGVFNTGELFF
TRBJ2-3,.,TRBV3-1/TRBV3-2,TRBD1,TGTGCCAGCAGCCAGCGGACAGGGGGCTTGGATACGCAGTATTTT,CASSQRTGGLDTQYF
TRBJ2-7,.,TRBV6-2/TRBV6-3,.,TGTGCCAGCAGTTATGAGGGTTACGAGCAGTACTTC,CASSYEGYEQYF
TRBJ1-6,.,TRBV7-9,.,TGTGCCAGCAGCGCGGGACTCTACTCACCCCTCCACTTT,CASSAGLYSPLHF
TRBJ2-7,few,TRBV27,TRBD1,TGTGCCACCTCCCGCACCGGGACAGGGGGCTACGAGCAGTACTTC,CATSRTGTGGYEQYF
TRBJ2-7,.,TRBV5-1,.,TGCGCCAGCAGCTCAAACTATCTCCAGGGTATTTCCTACGAGCAGTACTTC,CASSSNYLQGISYEQYF
TRBJ2-2,few,TRBV19,.,TGTGCCAGTAGTATGGGGCGGATCCCCCCGAACACCGGGGAGCTGTTTTTT,CASSMGRIPPNTGELFF
TRBJ1-2,.,TRBV5-1,TRBD1,TGCGCCAGCAGCTTGGCCCTGACAGGGTATGGCTACACCTTC,CASSLALTGYGYTF
TRBJ1-6,.,TRBV4-1,.,TGCGCCAGCAGCCAGACAGGCGTCGTATCACCCCTCCACTTT,CASSQTGVVSPLHF
TRBJ2-3,.,TRBV9,.,TGTGCCAGCAGCGTATCCCTAGGACTCACAGATACGCAGTATTTT,CASSVSLGLTDTQYF
TRBJ2-7,.,TRBV30,.,TGTGCCTGGAGGGAAGAGGGGGTTCCCTACGAGCAGTACTTC,CAWREEGVPYEQYF
TRBJ2-7,.,TRBV3-1/TRBV3-2,.,TGTGCCAGCAGCCCACCCGGGGGCGAGCAGTACTTC,CASSPPGGEQYF
TRBJ2-1,.,TRBV27,TRBD1,TGTGCCAGCAGCCGGGACAGGGGCTACAATGAGCAGTTCTTC,CASSRDRGYNEQFF
TRBJ2-3,.,TRBV5-1,TRBD2,TGCGCCAGCAGCTTGGGGGGGACTAGCGGGACCCCGAAGACAGATACGCAGTATTTT,CASSLGGTSGTPKTDTQYF
TRBJ1-3,few,TRBV7-6,TRBD1,TGTGCCAGCAGCCACCGGACAGGAACCAACTCTGGAAACACCATATATTTT,CASSHRTGTNSGNTIYF
TRBJ1-2,once,TRBV18,TRBD1,TGTGCCAGCTCACCCGACAGGGTCTATGGCTACACCTTC,CASSPDRVYGYTF
TRBJ1-2,once,TRBV18,.,TGTGCCAGCTCCCCAAAACCTGATTCGGGGAATCACACCTTC,CASSPKPDSGNHTF
TRBJ2-2,.,TRBV4-3,.,TGCGCCAGCAGCCAAGATCTTCCAGGGGCAAACACCGGGGAGCTGTTTTTT,CASSQDLPGANTGELFF
TRBJ1-1,.,TRBV4-1,TRBD1,TGCGCCAGCAGCCAAGTGGACAGGGTAGGTGAGGCTTTCTTT,CASSQVDRVGEAFF
TRBJ1-5,.,TRBV6-2/TRBV6-3,.,TGTGCCAGCAGTTCAACAGCTAACCGGCCCCAGCATTTT,CASSSTANRPQHF
TRBJ2-1,.,TRBV5-1,TRBD2,TGCGCCAGCAGCCGCGACGGCAAGGTAGCGGGACATGAGCAGTTCTTC,CASSRDGKVAGHEQFF
TRBJ2-7,.,TRBV6-2/TRBV6-3,TRBD1,TGTGCCAGCAGTGACGAACAGGGGGCAACTTACGAGCAGTACTTC,CASSDEQGATYEQYF